This T cell receptor beta chain is drawn from a study of cytomegalovirus exposure and HLA in healthy donors. Points from the study as a whole: Per a later analysis, 15,000 to 20,000 TCR beta sequences showed association with HLA alleles at 0.05 false discovery rate. In all likelihood, a cluster of highly shared sequence variants was a sequencing artifact. Whilst most TCR sequences proved rare, a subset of public TCRs occurred across many donors.

With respect to this clone: Its antigen is not known.

PCR involved 60 Vbeta and 13 Jbeta primers. Using immunoSEQ multiplex PCR, the repertoire was profiled, and TCRdb retains in-frame clones only, with some absent. The sample consists of about 260,000 clones, approximately 85% of them appearing once. Germline values: CDR1 MNHEY, CDR2 SMNVEV (reference sequence). J lost 2 bases, V lost 0 bases, and 7 bases had no gene match. The CDR3 length is 16 residues. Healthy bone marrow donors made up the cohort. This sequence originates from a woman aged 40 to 49 in good health and CMV-seropositive. The genes are TRBV27 and TRBJ2-7; 7 positions match TRBD2. Sequencing was performed on PBMCs. CDR3 amino acids: CASSLSVLAVTYEQYF. The CDR3 DNA reads as TGTGCCAGCAGTTTATCAGTGCTAGCGGTTACCTACGAGCAGTACTTC.